The clone carrying this T cell receptor (beta chain) was counted many times. CDR1 is SGHAT and CDR2 is FQNNGV in the germline V gene. This CDR3 has 14 amino acids. V was cut by 7 bases and J by 7 bases, with 20 bases left in between. The time point was: newly diagnosed GD, antithyroid drugs for less than 3 months. The TCR library was made from RNA that had been extracted from PBMCs in TRIzol. These data originate in a study of regulatory T cells in long-lasting Graves disease. Arm-PCR of CDR3 regions with iRepertoire HTBI primers generated TCR beta libraries. Each CDR3 protein is one row after TCRdb ran MiXCR on the multiplex PCR reads. The table includes about 500,000 distinct CDR3 sequences, more than 10% detected once. A further study also used this sample, focusing on T cells in Graves' hyperthyroidism and ophthalmopathy.

The source was peripheral blood mononuclear cells (PBMCs), collected at new diagnosis, from a patient treated with antithyroid drugs. The chain couples TRBV11-2 to TRBJ2-7, with unresolved D. This TCR came from a woman aged 25 to 39 with Graves disease. In DNA, the CDR3 is TGTGCCAGCACCCCACAAGGACCCGGATGGGAGCAGTACTTC. It specifies CASTPQGPGWEQYF.